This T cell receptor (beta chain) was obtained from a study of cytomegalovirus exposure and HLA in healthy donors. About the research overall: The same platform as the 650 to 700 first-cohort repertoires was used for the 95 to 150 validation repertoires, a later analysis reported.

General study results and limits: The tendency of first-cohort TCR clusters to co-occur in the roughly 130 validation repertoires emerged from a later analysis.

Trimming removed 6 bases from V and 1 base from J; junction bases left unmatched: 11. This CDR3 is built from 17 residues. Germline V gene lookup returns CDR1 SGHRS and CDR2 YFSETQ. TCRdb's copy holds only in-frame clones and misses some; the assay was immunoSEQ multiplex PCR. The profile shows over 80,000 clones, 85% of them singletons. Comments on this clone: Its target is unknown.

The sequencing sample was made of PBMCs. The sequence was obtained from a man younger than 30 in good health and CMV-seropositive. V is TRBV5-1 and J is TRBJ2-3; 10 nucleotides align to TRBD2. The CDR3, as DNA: TGCGCCAGCACCCCTTGGGGAGGGACTAGCGGCACAGATACGCAGTATTTT. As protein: CASTPWGGTSGTDTQYF.